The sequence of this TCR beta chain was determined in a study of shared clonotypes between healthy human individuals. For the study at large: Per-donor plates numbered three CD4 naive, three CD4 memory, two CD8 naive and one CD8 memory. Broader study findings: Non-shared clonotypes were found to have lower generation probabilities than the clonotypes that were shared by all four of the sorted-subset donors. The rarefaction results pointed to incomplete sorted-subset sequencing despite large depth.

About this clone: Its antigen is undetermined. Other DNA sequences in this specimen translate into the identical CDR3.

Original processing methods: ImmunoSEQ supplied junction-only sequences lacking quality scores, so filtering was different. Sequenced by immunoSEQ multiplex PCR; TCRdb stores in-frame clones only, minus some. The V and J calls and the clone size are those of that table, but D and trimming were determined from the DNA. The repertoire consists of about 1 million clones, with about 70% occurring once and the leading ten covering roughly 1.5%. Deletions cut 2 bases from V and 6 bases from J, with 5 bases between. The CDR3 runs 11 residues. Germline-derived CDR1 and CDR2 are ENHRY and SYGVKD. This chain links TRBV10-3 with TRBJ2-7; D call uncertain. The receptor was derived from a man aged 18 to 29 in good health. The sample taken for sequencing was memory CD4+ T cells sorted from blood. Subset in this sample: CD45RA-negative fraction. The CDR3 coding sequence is TGTGCCATCAGTGAGACCCGCGAGCAGTACTTC. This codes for CAISETREQYF.